A selection of T cell receptor beta chains follows, all from one sample in a study of blood T cells in healthy people across ages. TCRdb re-analysed the 5' RACE reads in MiXCR, keeping a single row per CDR3 protein. The sample carries about 580,000 distinct CDR3 sequences, around 48% recorded once. Sample: blood. The receptors derive from a man at least 80 years old in good health. CDR3s include the opening cysteine and the closing phenylalanine or tryptophan. The D gene is left open where the match is weak. The size of a clone is reported for some rows only, either as once, few or many, or as a class for expanded clones.

clone_size,d_call,j_call,v_call,cdr3_aa,cdr3_nt
NA,NA,TRBJ1-4,TRBV7-2,CASSLVLGSNEKLFF,TGTGCCAGCAGCTTAGTGCTCGGTAGTAATGAAAAACTGTTTTTT
NA,TRBD2,TRBJ2-7,TRBV28,CASSLSGLAAYEQYF,TGTGCCAGCAGTTTATCAGGACTAGCGGCCTACGAGCAGTACTTC
few,NA,TRBJ2-3,TRBV11-1,CASRPDISTDTQYF,TGTGCCAGCAGGCCTGACATAAGCACAGATACGCAGTATTTT
NA,TRBD2,TRBJ2-5,TRBV7-3,CASSLNDGRDGETQYF,TGTGCCAGCAGCTTAAACGACGGGAGGGACGGAGAGACCCAGTACTTC
NA,NA,TRBJ2-7,TRBV6-2/TRBV6-3,CASSWGRGSYEQYF,TGTGCCAGCAGTTGGGGGAGAGGATCCTACGAGCAGTACTTC
once,NA,TRBJ2-1,TRBV20-1,CSARPGLGWQFF,TGCAGTGCTAGGCCCGGACTGGGTTGGCAGTTCTTC
NA,NA,TRBJ1-2,TRBV20-1,CSASLGEGVYGYTF,TGCAGTGCTAGCCTTGGGGAGGGGGTTTATGGCTACACCTTC
few,NA,TRBJ2-4,TRBV5-1,CASSLRGGGANIQYF,TGCGCCAGCAGCCTACGAGGAGGGGGCGCGAACATTCAGTACTTC
few,NA,TRBJ2-7,TRBV11-1,CASSIRMESYEQYF,TGTGCCAGCAGCATTAGGATGGAATCCTACGAGCAGTACTTC
few,NA,TRBJ2-7,TRBV7-2,CASSSLGSLQYF,TGTGCCAGCAGCTCACTAGGCTCACTGCAGTACTTC
NA,TRBD2,TRBJ2-2,TRBV10-3,CAITSTSGTGELFF,TGTGCCATCACCTCGACTAGCGGGACCGGGGAGCTGTTTTTT
many,TRBD2,TRBJ2-5,TRBV7-9,CASSLAGGEETQYF,TGTGCCAGCAGCTTAGCCGGGGGGGAAGAGACCCAGTACTTC
NA,TRBD2,TRBJ2-5,TRBV7-2,CASRRTRGSQETQYF,TGTGCCAGCAGGCGGACTAGGGGATCACAAGAGACCCAGTACTTC
few,NA,TRBJ1-6,TRBV29-1,CSVGTDISSYNSPLHF,TGCAGCGTGGGGACGGATATAAGCTCCTATAATTCACCCCTCCACTTT
many,NA,TRBJ1-5,TRBV6-5,CASSSWQSNQPQHF,TGTGCCAGCAGTTCCTGGCAGAGCAATCAGCCCCAGCATTTT
NA,TRBD2,TRBJ2-3,TRBV12-3/TRBV12-4,CASRLAGVSTDTEYF,TGTGCCAGCAGACTAGCGGGAGTGAGCACAGATACGGAATATTTT
few,TRBD1,TRBJ2-5,TRBV27,CASRDRVQETQYF,TGTGCCAGCAGGGACAGGGTCCAAGAGACCCAGTACTTC
NA,NA,TRBJ2-7,TRBV14,CASSQMGLGYEQYF,TGTGCCAGCAGCCAGATGGGGCTAGGCTACGAGCAGTACTTC
NA,NA,TRBJ2-3,TRBV6-2/TRBV6-3,CASSDGPPRDTQYF,TGTGCCAGCAGCGACGGACCCCCTCGAGATACGCAGTATTTT
NA,NA,TRBJ2-1,TRBV6-5,CASRLLSGSEQFF,TGTGCCAGCAGGCTGCTTAGCGGATCAGAGCAGTTCTTC
few,NA,TRBJ2-1,TRBV11-2,CASRQTRSSYNEQFF,TGTGCCAGCAGACAAACTAGGAGCTCCTACAATGAGCAGTTCTTC
few,NA,TRBJ2-3,TRBV5-1,CASSLAESIQGATDTQYF,TGCGCCAGCAGCTTGGCTGAGTCGATCCAGGGAGCAACAGATACGCAGTATTTT
NA,NA,TRBJ1-4,TRBV3-1,CASSQPEGGNEKLFF,TGTGCCAGCAGCCAACCTGAGGGCGGTAATGAAAAACTGTTTTTT
many,NA,TRBJ2-3,TRBV3-1,CASSQDGGDTQYF,TGTGCCAGCAGCCAAGATGGAGGGGATACGCAGTATTTT
NA,NA,TRBJ2-1,TRBV7-9,CASSLGAGQRYNEQFF,TGTGCCAGCAGCTTAGGTGCGGGACAGAGATACAATGAGCAGTTCTTC
few,TRBD1,TRBJ2-7,TRBV6-5,CASRSTGVQSYEQYF,TGTGCCAGCAGATCTACAGGGGTCCAATCCTACGAGCAGTACTTC
NA,TRBD2,TRBJ2-5,TRBV5-1,CASRVPSGYQETQYF,TGCGCCAGCAGGGTCCCTAGCGGCTACCAAGAGACCCAGTACTTC
NA,TRBD1,TRBJ1-2,TRBV20-1,CSARRTGVLYGYTF,TGCAGTGCTAGAAGGACAGGGGTTCTCTATGGCTACACCTTC
few,NA,TRBJ2-7,TRBV7-9,CASAKGEIPYEQYF,TGTGCCAGCGCTAAAGGGGAGATTCCCTACGAGCAGTACTTC
NA,NA,TRBJ2-7,TRBV12-3/TRBV12-4,CASSATSDVYEQYF,TGTGCCAGCAGTGCGACTTCGGATGTCTACGAGCAGTACTTC
NA,TRBD1,TRBJ2-7,TRBV7-2,CASSRDPRGQGHSYEQYF,TGTGCCAGCAGCCGGGACCCCCGCGGACAGGGTCACTCCTACGAGCAGTACTTC
NA,NA,TRBJ2-1,TRBV20-1,CSVPDDSGSAYNEQFF,TGCAGTGTCCCCGATGACAGCGGAAGTGCCTACAATGAGCAGTTCTTC
few,TRBD2,TRBJ2-1,TRBV7-9,CASSPRRVAGDVNEQFF,TGTGCCAGCAGCCCCCGGAGGGTAGCGGGAGACGTCAATGAGCAGTTCTTC
NA,NA,TRBJ1-2,TRBV29-1,CSVRSAANSANYGYTF,TGCAGCGTCCGGTCGGCGGCTAACTCCGCTAACTATGGCTACACCTTC
once,TRBD2,TRBJ2-5,TRBV29-1,CSVEDREDTQETQYF,TGCAGCGTTGAAGATCGGGAGGACACCCAAGAGACCCAGTACTTC
NA,TRBD2,TRBJ2-3,TRBV10-3,CAISERLAGGPTDTQYF,TGTGCCATCAGTGAGCGCCTAGCGGGGGGGCCGACAGATACGCAGTATTTT
NA,TRBD1,TRBJ2-5,TRBV20-1,CSARDRTGGRETQYF,TGCAGTGCTAGAGATCGGACAGGGGGCAGAGAGACCCAGTACTTC
NA,NA,TRBJ1-2,TRBV6-6,CASVTGSGVYGYTF,TGTGCCAGCGTCACCGGCTCGGGCGTCTATGGCTACACCTTC
NA,NA,TRBJ1-4,TRBV20-1,CSARYRADEKLFF,TGCAGTGCTAGGTACAGGGCGGATGAAAAACTGTTTTTT
once,TRBD1,TRBJ1-1,TRBV5-1,CASSFLQGAVVNTEAFF,TGCGCCAGCAGCTTTCTACAGGGGGCGGTGGTCAACACTGAAGCTTTCTTT
NA,TRBD1,TRBJ2-3,TRBV4-3,CASSARQGGGTDTQYF,TGCGCCAGCAGCGCCCGACAGGGGGGAGGCACAGATACGCAGTATTTT
NA,TRBD2,TRBJ2-1,TRBV24-1,CAASDTAAGGSYNEQFF,TGTGCCGCCAGTGATACGGCCGCGGGAGGGTCCTACAATGAGCAGTTCTTC
NA,TRBD2,TRBJ2-5,TRBV9,CASSSRGVGETQYF,TGTGCCAGCAGCTCCCGGGGGGTGGGAGAGACCCAGTACTTC
NA,NA,TRBJ2-5,TRBV12-5,CASGLVPSRGAETRYF,TGTGCTAGTGGTTTGGTACCCTCACGCGGCGCGGAGACCCGGTACTTC
few,TRBD2,TRBJ2-1,TRBV28,CASSLEGTRYNEQFF,TGTGCCAGCAGTTTAGAAGGGACTAGGTACAATGAGCAGTTCTTC
NA,TRBD1,TRBJ1-6,TRBV2,CASSGPDRGLSSYNSPLHF,TGTGCCAGCAGTGGACCTGACAGGGGGCTTAGCTCCTATAATTCACCCCTCCACTTT
NA,NA,TRBJ2-2,TRBV5-1,CASSLDLSTGELFF,TGCGCCAGCAGCTTGGATTTGAGCACCGGGGAGCTGTTTTTT
few,NA,TRBJ1-4,TRBV4-3,CASSQEAAINEKLFF,TGCGCCAGCAGCCAAGAAGCCGCCATTAATGAAAAACTGTTTTTT
few,NA,TRBJ2-5,TRBV14,CASSPSRTLKETQYF,TGTGCCAGCAGCCCGTCTCGAACACTCAAAGAGACCCAGTACTTC
NA,NA,TRBJ2-5,TRBV5-4,CASSSTGTPTQYF,TGTGCCAGCAGCTCAACAGGAACTCCGACGCAGTACTTC